A selection of T cell receptor beta chains follows, all from one sample in a study of metastatic and nonmetastatic thyroid tumors. With MiXCR, TCRdb reprocessed the PCR reads. Of more than 25,000 clones in the sample, 10% to 11% were seen once. Sequenced sample: blood. These receptors all come from a female donor with papillary thyroid cancer or a benign thyroid nodule (not recorded which). Some clones in this sample may be carry-over from other donors' samples. CDR3s include the opening cysteine and the closing phenylalanine or tryptophan. The D gene is left open where the match is weak. Some rows have no size entry. The others give once, few or many, or a class for an expanded clone.

V	size	J	D	CDR3	DNA
TRBV4-3	many	TRBJ1-2	TRBD1	CASSQGPQGQDYGYTF	TGCGCCAGCAGCCAAGGGCCCCAGGGACAGGACTATGGCTACACCTTC
TRBV7-2	many	TRBJ2-5	.	CASSLSVSLETQYF	TGTGCCAGCAGCTTATCTGTCAGCTTGGAGACCCAGTACTTC
TRBV20-1	.	TRBJ1-2	TRBD1	CSAAPTGGPSGGYTF	TGTAGTGCCGCCCCCACAGGGGGCCCTTCGGGGGGCTACACCTTC
TRBV4-1	many	TRBJ2-1	TRBD2	CASSQESLAGARNEQFF	TGCGCCAGCAGCCAAGAGAGTCTAGCGGGAGCTCGTAATGAGCAGTTCTTC
TRBV20-1	.	TRBJ2-3	.	CSARASVGTQYF	TGCAGTGCTAGAGCCAGTGTGGGAACGCAGTATTTT
TRBV19	many	TRBJ2-3	TRBD2	CASSMGGSRTDTQYF	TGTGCCAGTAGTATGGGCGGGAGCCGAACAGATACGCAGTATTTT
TRBV28	many	TRBJ1-6	.	CASSPPWNSPLHF	TGTGCCAGCAGTCCTCCGTGGAATTCACCCCTCCACTTT
TRBV6-5	.	TRBJ1-2	.	CASSYGTGDVYTF	TGTGCCAGCAGTTACGGGACGGGGGACGTCTACACCTTC
TRBV3-1	.	TRBJ2-7	TRBD1	CASSRPDRGPYEQYF	TGTGCCAGCAGCCGTCCGGACAGGGGACCCTACGAGCAGTACTTC
TRBV6-2/TRBV6-3	.	TRBJ2-1	TRBD2	CASRQGLAAHNEQFF	TGTGCCAGCAGACAAGGACTAGCGGCCCACAATGAGCAGTTCTTC
TRBV20-1	many	TRBJ1-3	.	CSARDPGRDTIYF	TGCAGTGCTAGAGATCCAGGACGAGACACCATATATTTT
TRBV28	many	TRBJ2-7	.	CASSYGGSSYEQYF	TGTGCCAGCAGTTACGGGGGAAGCTCCTACGAGCAGTACTTC
TRBV20-1	many	TRBJ2-1	.	CSAQASPSYNEQFF	TGCAGTGCGCAGGCCAGTCCCTCCTACAATGAGCAGTTCTTC
TRBV3-1	many	TRBJ2-1	.	CASSQFSKNPNEQFF	TGTGCCAGCAGCCAATTTTCAAAAAACCCCAATGAGCAGTTCTTC
TRBV27	many	TRBJ2-2	.	CASSRDPRTSTGELFF	TGTGCCAGCAGTCGGGACCCGCGAACCAGCACCGGGGAGCTGTTTTTT
TRBV12-3/TRBV12-4	many	TRBJ2-5	.	CASSFGGETQYF	TGTGCCAGCAGTTTCGGAGGAGAGACCCAGTACTTC
TRBV19	few	TRBJ1-2	.	CASTERGSGYTF	TGTGCAAGTACCGAGCGGGGCAGTGGCTACACCTTC
TRBV7-9	many	TRBJ1-4	TRBD1	CASSPGQGANEKLFF	TGTGCCAGCAGCCCAGGACAGGGCGCTAATGAAAAACTGTTTTTT
TRBV6-9	few	TRBJ1-1	.	CASSSEPVGQINTEAFF	TGTGCCAGCAGTTCCGAGCCGGTCGGACAGATTAACACTGAAGCTTTCTTT
TRBV7-6	.	TRBJ2-6	.	CASSSRTASTSTGANVLTF	TGTGCCAGCAGCTCTCGGACAGCCAGCACCTCTACTGGGGCCAACGTCCTGACTTTC
TRBV11-3	many	TRBJ2-1	TRBD2	CASRLAGSYNEQFF	TGTGCCAGCAGACTAGCGGGGTCCTACAATGAGCAGTTCTTC
TRBV6-2/TRBV6-3	many	TRBJ1-5	TRBD1	CASSYRATGVAPQHF	TGTGCCAGCAGTTACCGCGCGACAGGGGTAGCGCCCCAGCATTTT
TRBV12-3/TRBV12-4	few	TRBJ1-1	.	CASSWNRANTEAFF	TGTGCCAGCAGTTGGAACAGGGCCAACACTGAAGCTTTCTTT
TRBV19	many	TRBJ2-1	TRBD2	CASSMGASGGGEQFF	TGTGCCAGTAGTATGGGCGCCTCGGGGGGGGGGGAGCAGTTCTTC
TRBV4-3	many	TRBJ1-3	.	CASSPGQDGSGNTIYF	TGCGCCAGCAGCCCGGGACAAGACGGCTCTGGAAACACCATATATTTT
TRBV7-2	many	TRBJ2-7	.	CASTAGYEQYF	TGTGCCTCTACGGCCGGCTACGAGCAGTACTTC
TRBV6-1	.	TRBJ2-7	.	CASSEAGGEQYF	TGTGCCAGCAGTGAAGCCGGAGGCGAGCAGTACTTC
TRBV11-2	many	TRBJ2-5	.	CASQTSGTEAETQYF	TGTGCCAGCCAAACCTCCGGGACCGAAGCAGAGACCCAGTACTTC
TRBV29-1	many	TRBJ2-1	TRBD1	CSVEVETGGNEQFF	TGCAGCGTTGAAGTCGAGACAGGGGGCAATGAGCAGTTCTTC
TRBV5-8	many	TRBJ2-4	.	CASSLGTAKNIQYF	TGTGCCAGCAGCTTGGGTACAGCCAAAAACATTCAGTACTTC
TRBV29-1	many	TRBJ2-1	TRBD2	CSVVLLAGVRDEQFF	TGCAGCGTCGTCCTTTTAGCGGGAGTTAGGGATGAGCAGTTCTTC
TRBV16	many	TRBJ2-5	.	CASSQSPGEETQYF	TGTGCCAGCAGCCAATCGCCGGGGGAGGAGACCCAGTACTTC
TRBV18	many	TRBJ2-7	TRBD1	CASSPGTGVREQYF	TGTGCCAGCTCACCAGGGACAGGGGTTCGCGAGCAGTACTTC
TRBV7-9	many	TRBJ1-2	.	CASSLGRIYGYTF	TGTGCCAGCAGCTTAGGACGGATCTATGGCTACACCTTC
TRBV10-1	many	TRBJ2-7	TRBD2	CASSDGTSGLYEQYF	TGCGCCAGCAGTGACGGGACTAGCGGCCTCTACGAGCAGTACTTC
TRBV11-3	many	TRBJ1-1	.	CASSPGAGLEAFF	TGTGCCAGCAGTCCAGGGGCCGGCCTTGAAGCTTTCTTT
TRBV13	many	TRBJ2-1	TRBD2	CASSPRTSGRNEQFF	TGTGCCAGCAGCCCCCGGACTAGCGGGAGGAATGAGCAGTTCTTC
TRBV29-1	many	TRBJ1-2	.	CSVEDLRSVNYGYTF	TGCAGCGTTGAAGATCTGCGGTCAGTTAACTATGGCTACACCTTC
TRBV19	many	TRBJ1-6	TRBD1	CASSIGQGIRSPLHF	TGTGCCAGTAGTATTGGACAGGGGATTCGCTCACCCCTCCACTTT
TRBV5-1	.	TRBJ2-2	.	CASSWATANTWELFF	TGCGCCAGCAGCTGGGCGACAGCAAACACTTGGGAGCTGTTTTTT
TRBV5-1	many	TRBJ1-6	.	CASSAGHRNSPLHF	TGCGCCAGCAGCGCCGGGCACCGTAATTCACCCCTCCACTTT